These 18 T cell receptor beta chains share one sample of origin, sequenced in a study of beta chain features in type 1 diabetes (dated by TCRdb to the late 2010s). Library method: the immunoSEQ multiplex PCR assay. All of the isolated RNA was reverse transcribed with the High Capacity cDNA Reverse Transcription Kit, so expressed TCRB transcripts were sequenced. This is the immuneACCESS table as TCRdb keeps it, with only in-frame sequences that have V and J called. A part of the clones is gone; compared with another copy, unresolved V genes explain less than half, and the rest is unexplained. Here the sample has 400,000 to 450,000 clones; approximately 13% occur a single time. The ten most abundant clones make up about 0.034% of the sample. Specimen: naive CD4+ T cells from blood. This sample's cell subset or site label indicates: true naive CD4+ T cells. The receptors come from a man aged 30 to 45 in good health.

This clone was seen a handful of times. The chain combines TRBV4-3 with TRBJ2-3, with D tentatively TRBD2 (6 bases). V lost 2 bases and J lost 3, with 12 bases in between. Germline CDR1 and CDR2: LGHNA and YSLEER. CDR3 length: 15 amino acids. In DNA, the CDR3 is TGCGCCAGCAGCCAACAGGGACTCATTACAGATACGCAGTATTTT. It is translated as CASSQQGLITDTQYF.

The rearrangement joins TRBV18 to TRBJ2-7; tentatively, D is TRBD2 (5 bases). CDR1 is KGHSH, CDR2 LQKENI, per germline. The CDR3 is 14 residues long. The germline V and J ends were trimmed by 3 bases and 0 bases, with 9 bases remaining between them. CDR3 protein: CASSPRALSYEQYF. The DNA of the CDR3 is TGTGCCAGCTCACCGAGGGCCCTCTCCTACGAGCAGTACTTC.

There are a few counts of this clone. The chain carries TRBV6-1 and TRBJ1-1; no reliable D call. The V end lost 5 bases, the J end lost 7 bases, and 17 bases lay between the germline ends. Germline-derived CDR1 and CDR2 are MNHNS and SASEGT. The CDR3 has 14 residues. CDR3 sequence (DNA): TGTGCCAGCAGTAAAAAGCATCAAGGGAATGAAGCTTTCTTT. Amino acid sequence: CASSKKHQGNEAFF.

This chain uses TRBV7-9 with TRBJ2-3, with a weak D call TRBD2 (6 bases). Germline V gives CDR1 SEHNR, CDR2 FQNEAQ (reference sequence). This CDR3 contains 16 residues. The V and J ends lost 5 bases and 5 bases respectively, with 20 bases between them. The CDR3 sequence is CASSPVRLSGGDTQYF. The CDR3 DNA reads TGTGCCAGCAGCCCCGTCCGACTCTCCGGGGGAGATACGCAGTATTTT. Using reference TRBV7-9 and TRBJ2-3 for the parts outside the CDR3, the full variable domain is DTGVSQNPRHKITKRGQNVTFRCDPISEHNRLYWYRQTLGQGPEFLTYFQNEAQLEKSRLLSDRFSAERPKGSFSTLEIQRTEQGDSAMYLCASSPVRLSGGDTQYFGPGTRLTVL.

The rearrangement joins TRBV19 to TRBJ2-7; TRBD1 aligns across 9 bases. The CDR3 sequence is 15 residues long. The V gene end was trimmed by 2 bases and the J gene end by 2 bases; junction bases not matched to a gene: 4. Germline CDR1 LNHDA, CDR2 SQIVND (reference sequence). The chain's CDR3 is CASSILRTGAYEQYV. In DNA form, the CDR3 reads TGTGCCAGTAGTATACTGAGGACAGGGGCCTACGAGCAGTACGTC.

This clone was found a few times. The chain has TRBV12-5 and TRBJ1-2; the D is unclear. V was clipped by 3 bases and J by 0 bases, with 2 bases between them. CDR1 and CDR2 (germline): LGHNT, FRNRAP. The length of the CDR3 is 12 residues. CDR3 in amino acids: CASGLPNYGYTF. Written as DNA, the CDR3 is TGTGCTAGTGGTTTACCTAACTATGGCTACACCTTC.

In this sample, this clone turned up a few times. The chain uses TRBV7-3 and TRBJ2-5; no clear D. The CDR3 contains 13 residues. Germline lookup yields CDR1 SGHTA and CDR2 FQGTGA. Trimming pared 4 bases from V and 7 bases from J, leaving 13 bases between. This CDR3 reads CASSSDWAGTQYF. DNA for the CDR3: TGTGCCAGCAGCTCCGACTGGGCCGGGACCCAGTACTTC.

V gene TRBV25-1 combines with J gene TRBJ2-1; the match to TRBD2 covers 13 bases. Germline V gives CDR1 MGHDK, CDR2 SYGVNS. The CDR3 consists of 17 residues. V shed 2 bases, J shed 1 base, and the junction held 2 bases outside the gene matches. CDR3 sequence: CASSEPGLAGSYNEQFF. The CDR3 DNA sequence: TGTGCCAGCAGTGAACCGGGACTAGCGGGATCCTACAATGAGCAGTTCTTC. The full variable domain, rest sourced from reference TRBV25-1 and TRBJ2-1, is EADIYQTPRYLVIGTGKKITLECSQTMGHDKMYWYQQDPGMELHLIHYSYGVNSTEKGDLSSESTVSRIRTEHFPLTLESARPSHTSQYLCASSEPGLAGSYNEQFFGPGTRLTVL.

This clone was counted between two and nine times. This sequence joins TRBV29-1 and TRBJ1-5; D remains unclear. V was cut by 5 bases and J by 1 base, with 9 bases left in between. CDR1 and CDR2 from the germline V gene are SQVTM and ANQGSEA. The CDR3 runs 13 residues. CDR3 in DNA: TGCAGCGTTCAGGAGGCGAGCAATCAGCCCCAGCATTTT. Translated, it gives CSVQEASNQPQHF.

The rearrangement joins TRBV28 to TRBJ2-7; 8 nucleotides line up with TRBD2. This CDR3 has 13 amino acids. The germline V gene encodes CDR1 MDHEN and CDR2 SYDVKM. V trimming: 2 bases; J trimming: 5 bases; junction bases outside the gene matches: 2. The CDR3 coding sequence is TGTGCCAGCAGTTTAATAGCGGGACACGAGCAGTACGTC. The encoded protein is CASSLIAGHEQYV.

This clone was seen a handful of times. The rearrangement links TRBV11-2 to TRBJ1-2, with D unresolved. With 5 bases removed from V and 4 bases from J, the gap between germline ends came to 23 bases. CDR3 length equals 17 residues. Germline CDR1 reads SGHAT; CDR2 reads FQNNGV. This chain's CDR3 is CASSSPAGVRLFYGYTF. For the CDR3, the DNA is TGTGCCAGCAGCAGCCCCGCCGGGGTCAGACTGTTCTATGGCTACACCTTC.

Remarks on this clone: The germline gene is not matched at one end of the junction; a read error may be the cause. The CDR3 DNA reads as TGTGCCAGCACCTTGACCCCTAAGACAGATACGCAGTATTTT. As protein: CASTLTPKTDTQYF. This chain joins TRBV5-6 and TRBJ2-3; D remains ambiguous. CDR1 and CDR2 (germline): SGHDT, YYEEEE. This CDR3 contains 14 residues. The entire variable domain, with the rest obtained from reference TRBV5-6 and TRBJ2-3, is as follows: DAGVTQSPTHLIKTRGQQVTLRCSPKSGHDTVSWYQQALGQGPQFIFQYYEEEERQRGNFPDRFSGHQFPNYSSELNVNALLLGDSALYLCASTLTPKTDTQYFGPGTRLTVL.

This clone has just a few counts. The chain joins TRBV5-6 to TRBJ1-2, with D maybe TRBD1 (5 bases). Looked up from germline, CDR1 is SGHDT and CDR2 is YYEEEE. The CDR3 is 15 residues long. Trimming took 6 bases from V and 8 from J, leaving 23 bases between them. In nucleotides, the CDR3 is TGTGCCAGCACCTACCAGGGAGTCGGGGTCCTCGGCTACACCTTC. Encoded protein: CASTYQGVGVLGYTF.

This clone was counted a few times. CDR3 sequence: CASSLLVGYYEQYF. The DNA of the CDR3 is TGTGCCAGCAGCTTATTGGTGGGGTACTACGAGCAGTACTTC. The chain uses TRBV7-2 and TRBJ2-7, with D unclear. This CDR3 spans 14 amino acids. Germline V lookup: CDR1 SGHTA, CDR2 FQGNSA. The V and J ends lost 2 bases and 3 bases respectively, with 11 bases between them.

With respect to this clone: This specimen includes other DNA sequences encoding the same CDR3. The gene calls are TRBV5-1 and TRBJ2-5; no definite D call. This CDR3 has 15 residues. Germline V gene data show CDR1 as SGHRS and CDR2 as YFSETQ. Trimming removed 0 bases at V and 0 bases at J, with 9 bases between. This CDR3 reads CASSLVGTHQETQYF. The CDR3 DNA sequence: TGCGCCAGCAGCTTGGTGGGCACCCACCAAGAGACCCAGTACTTC.

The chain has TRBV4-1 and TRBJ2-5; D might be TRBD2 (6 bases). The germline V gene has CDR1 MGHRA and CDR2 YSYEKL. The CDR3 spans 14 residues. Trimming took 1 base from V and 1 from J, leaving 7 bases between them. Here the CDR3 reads CASSQVGGQETQYF. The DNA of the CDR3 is TGCGCCAGCAGCCAAGTGGGGGGCCAAGAGACCCAGTACTTC.

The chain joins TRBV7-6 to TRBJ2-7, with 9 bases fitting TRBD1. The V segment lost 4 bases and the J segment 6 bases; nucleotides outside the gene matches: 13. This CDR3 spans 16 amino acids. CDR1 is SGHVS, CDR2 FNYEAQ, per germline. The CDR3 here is CASSSSGQGTFSEQYF. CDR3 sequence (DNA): TGTGCCAGCAGCTCGTCGGGACAGGGAACCTTTTCCGAGCAGTACTTC.

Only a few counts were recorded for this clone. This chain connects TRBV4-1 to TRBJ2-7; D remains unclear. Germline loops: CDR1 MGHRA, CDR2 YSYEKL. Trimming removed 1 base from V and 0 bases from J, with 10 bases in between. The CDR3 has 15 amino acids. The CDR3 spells CASSQVSQASYEQYF. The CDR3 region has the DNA TGCGCCAGCAGCCAAGTTTCGCAGGCCTCCTACGAGCAGTACTTC.